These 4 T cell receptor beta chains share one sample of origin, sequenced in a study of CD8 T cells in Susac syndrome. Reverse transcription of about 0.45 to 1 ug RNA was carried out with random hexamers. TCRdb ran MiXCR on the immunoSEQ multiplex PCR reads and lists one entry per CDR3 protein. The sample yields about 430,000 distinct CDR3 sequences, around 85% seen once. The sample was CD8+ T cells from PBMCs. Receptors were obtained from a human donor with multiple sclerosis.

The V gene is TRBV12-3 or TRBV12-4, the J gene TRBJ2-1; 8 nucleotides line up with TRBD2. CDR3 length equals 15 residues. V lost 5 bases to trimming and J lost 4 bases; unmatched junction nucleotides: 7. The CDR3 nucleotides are TGTGCCAGCAGTCCCGAAGGGACTAGATACAATGAGCAGTTCTTC. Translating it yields CASSPEGTRYNEQFF.

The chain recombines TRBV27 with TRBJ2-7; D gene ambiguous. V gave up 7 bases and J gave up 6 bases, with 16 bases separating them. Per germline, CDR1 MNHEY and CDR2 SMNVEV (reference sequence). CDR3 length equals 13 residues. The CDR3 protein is CASTAPDWGEQYF. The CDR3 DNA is TGTGCCAGCACCGCCCCCGACTGGGGCGAGCAGTACTTC.

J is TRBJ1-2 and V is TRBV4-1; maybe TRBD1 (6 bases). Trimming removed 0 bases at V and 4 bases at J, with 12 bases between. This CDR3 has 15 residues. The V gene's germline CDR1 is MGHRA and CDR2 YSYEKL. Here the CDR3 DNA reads TGCGCCAGCAGCCAAGATGGGGGCGCGGGCTATGGCTACACCTTC. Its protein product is CASSQDGGAGYGYTF.

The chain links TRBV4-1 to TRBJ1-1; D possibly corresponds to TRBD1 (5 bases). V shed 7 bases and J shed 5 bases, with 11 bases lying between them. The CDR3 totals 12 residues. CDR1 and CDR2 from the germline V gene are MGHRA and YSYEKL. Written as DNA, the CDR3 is TGCGCCAGCATGGGCGGGGGGACTGAAGCTTTCTTT. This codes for CASMGGGTEAFF.